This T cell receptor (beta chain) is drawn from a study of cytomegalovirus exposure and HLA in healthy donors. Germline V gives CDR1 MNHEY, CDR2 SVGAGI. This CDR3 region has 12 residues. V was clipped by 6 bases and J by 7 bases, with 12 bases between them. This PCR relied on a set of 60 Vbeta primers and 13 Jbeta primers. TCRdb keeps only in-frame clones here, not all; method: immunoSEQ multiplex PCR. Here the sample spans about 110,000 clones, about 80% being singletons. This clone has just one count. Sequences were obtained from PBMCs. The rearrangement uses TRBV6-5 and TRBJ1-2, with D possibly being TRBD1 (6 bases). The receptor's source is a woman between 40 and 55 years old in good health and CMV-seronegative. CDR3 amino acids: CASRTQGFGYTF. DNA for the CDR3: TGTGCCAGCAGGACACAGGGATTTGGCTACACCTTC.